This T cell receptor beta chain was captured in a study of siplizumab effects on memory and regulatory T cells. General observations from the study: Memory cells that were CD4+ and unstimulated gave rise to alloreactive sequences, which siplizumab significantly reduced. Proliferating Tregs from siplizumab cultures lacked functional confirmation of suppression. Of the proliferating CD4+ or CD8+ clones, roughly 75-96% lacked a naive or memory phenotype that could be assigned.

This clone has a handful of counts. Its antigen is currently unknown. Some 99,000 TCR templates were measured in each sample. Libraries were prepared by immunoSEQ multiplex PCR; TCRdb keeps only in-frame clonotypes and omits some of them. This sample has some 97,000 clones; 75% to 95% occur once, and the top ten carry over 0.12%. This CDR3 contains 13 residues. V lost 1 base, J lost 3 bases, and 7 bases lay in between. Germline CDR1 SEHNR, CDR2 FQNEAQ (reference sequence). The TCR sequence derives from a human donor in good health. The V gene is TRBV7-9, the J gene TRBJ2-7; no reliable D call. The sample consisted of CD4+ T cells sorted from blood. As DNA, the CDR3 is TGTGCCAGCAGCTTAGAGGCGTACTACGAGCAGTACTTC. Encoded protein: CASSLEAYYEQYF.